A few counts support the clone carrying this TCR beta chain. These data originate in a study of PD-L1 blockade in urothelial cancer. As for the study in general: Individuals in the cohort had been given 0 to 3 earlier chemotherapy regimens.

Locally advanced or metastatic urothelial carcinoma affected the patients. Profiling relied on immunoSEQ multiplex PCR, and the TCRdb table lists in-frame clones only, not all of them. The sample lists tens of thousands of clones; 82% were seen once. Trimming removed 6 bases at V and 3 bases at J, with 9 bases between. CDR3 length: 13 amino acids. From germline, CDR1 is MNHEY and CDR2 SVGAGI. The source of this sequence is a man between 65 and 79 years old with urothelial cancer. The chain combines TRBV6-5 with TRBJ1-5; weak D call: TRBD1 (6 bases). The specimen was PBMCs, collected around atezolizumab (anti-PD-L1) treatment. The CDR3 DNA reads TGTGCCAGCAGCGGACAGCACAATCAGCCCCAGCATTTT. This gives the protein CASSGQHNQPQHF.